The 18 T cell receptor beta chains reported below all come from one sample, sequenced in a study of T cells in localized non-small cell lung cancer. Sequencing was performed with immunoSEQ multiplex PCR; in TCRdb, only in-frame clones are kept and a portion is missing. The sample has tens of thousands of clones, more than 85% seen once; the top ten hold roughly 23%. This specimen was PBMCs, taken before any cancer treatment. The source of these receptors is a man aged 40-75 years with stage II squamous cell lung carcinoma.

The rearrangement joins TRBV6-6 to TRBJ2-5; no firm D call. Germline CDR1 reads MNHNY; CDR2 reads SVGAGI (reference sequence). V dropped 1 base and J dropped 4 bases, with 7 bases sitting between them. CDR3 length equals 13 residues. The CDR3, as DNA: TGTGCCAGCAGTTACTTGGTTACAGAGACCCAGTACTTC. It specifies CASSYLVTETQYF.

This chain links TRBV28 with TRBJ1-5; the match to TRBD1 covers 11 bases. With 8 bases clipped from V and 11 bases from J, the junction kept 17 bases outside the gene matches. The V gene's germline CDR1 is MDHEN and CDR2 SYDVKM. This CDR3 contains 16 residues. CDR3 sequence reads: CASSGTGGWPGLSQHF. The DNA of the CDR3 is TGTGCCAGCTCCGGGACAGGGGGATGGCCGGGGTTGTCCCAGCATTTT.

The V and J genes are TRBV11-2 and TRBJ2-3, with 11 nucleotides matching TRBD1. Unmatched junction bases numbered 3, after V lost 5 bases and J lost 5 bases. CDR1 SGHAT and CDR2 FQNNGV come from the germline V gene. This CDR3 comprises 14 residues. The CDR3 coding sequence is TGTGCCAGCAGCCTCGGGACAGGGGGAGATACGCAGTATTTT. This codes for CASSLGTGGDTQYF. Full variable domain (missing parts from reference TRBV11-2 and TRBJ2-3): EAGVAQSPRYKIIEKRQSVAFWCNPISGHATLYWYQQILGQGPKLLIQFQNNGVVDDSQLPKDRFSAERLKGVDSTLKIQPAKLEDSAVYLCASSLGTGGDTQYFGPGTRLTVL.

The V gene is TRBV7-9, the J gene TRBJ1-3; no clear D. The CDR3 is 13 residues long. Germline V gene lookup returns CDR1 SEHNR and CDR2 FQNEAQ (reference sequence). Trimming shortened V by 1 base and J by 4 bases, and 5 bases separated the two germline ends. CDR3 sequence (DNA): TGTGCCAGCAGCTTAGGATGGGGAAACACCATATATTTT. It codes for CASSLGWGNTIYF.

J is TRBJ2-7 and V is TRBV18, with TRBD2 as a possible D gene (6 bases). Germline loops: CDR1 KGHSH, CDR2 LQKENI. V dropped 6 bases and J dropped 6 bases, with 18 bases sitting between them. The CDR3 runs to 14 residues. The CDR3 loop is CASSAGTLRGEQYF. The CDR3 DNA follows: TGTGCCAGCTCCGCCGGGACTCTTAGAGGCGAGCAGTACTTC.

The V gene is TRBV4-1, the J gene TRBJ2-1, with D possibly matching TRBD2 (5 bases). This CDR3 is 18 amino acids long. Germline-derived CDR1 and CDR2 are MGHRA and YSYEKL. V was cut by 3 bases and J by 5 bases, with 23 bases left in between. As DNA, the CDR3 is TGCGCCAGCAGCCAGCCTTCCCGGACTCTTGCCCCTAACAATGAGCAGTTCTTC. Its translation: CASSQPSRTLAPNNEQFF.

The chain employs TRBV10-3 and TRBJ1-4, with 8 bases that match TRBD1. CDR3 length: 16 residues. CDR1 ENHRY and CDR2 SYGVKD come from the germline V gene. The V segment lost 4 bases and the J segment 7 bases; nucleotides outside the gene matches: 11. The CDR3 nucleotides are TGTGCCATCAGTGGCGGATTCGGGGGACAGGCTGAAAAACTGTTTTTT. Its translation is CAISGGFGGQAEKLFF.

This clone was recorded only once. The chain combines TRBV7-3 with TRBJ1-3; a weak D match, TRBD1 (5 bases). V gave up 7 bases and J gave up 4 bases, with 11 bases separating them. The CDR3 consists of 13 residues. Per germline, CDR1 SGHTA and CDR2 FQGTGA. In nucleotides, the CDR3 is TGTGCCAGCAACCATAGGGGCGGAAACACCATATATTTT. This encodes CASNHRGGNTIYF.

This chain connects TRBV5-8 to TRBJ2-1; the match to TRBD2 covers 15 bases. V trimming: 0 bases; J trimming: 0 bases; junction bases outside the gene matches: 4. The germline V gene has CDR1 SGHTS and CDR2 YDEGEE. The length of the CDR3 is 19 residues. CDR3 loop: CASSLVGTSGRTSYNEQFF. The CDR3 DNA reads TGTGCCAGCAGCTTGGTAGGGACTAGCGGGAGGACCTCCTACAATGAGCAGTTCTTC.

J is TRBJ1-1 and V is TRBV11-2; TRBD1 might be the D (6 bases). V was shortened by 5 bases and J by 3 bases, with 13 bases between the two germline ends. The CDR3 covers 14 residues. Germline loops: CDR1 SGHAT, CDR2 FQNNGV. CDR3 nucleotide sequence: TGTGCCAGCAGCCTTGGGGGCGCGGACACTGAAGCTTTCTTT. This gives the protein CASSLGGADTEAFF. The whole variable domain, filled in from reference TRBV11-2 and TRBJ1-1, reads EAGVAQSPRYKIIEKRQSVAFWCNPISGHATLYWYQQILGQGPKLLIQFQNNGVVDDSQLPKDRFSAERLKGVDSTLKIQPAKLEDSAVYLCASSLGGADTEAFFGQGTRLTVV.

The chain has TRBV18 and TRBJ2-7, with D perhaps matching TRBD1 (5 bases). Trimming left V 2 bases short and J 7 bases short, with 12 bases between. Germline CDR1 reads KGHSH; CDR2 reads LQKENI. The CDR3 is 13 amino acids. CDR3 residues: CASSPATPGEQYF. Here the CDR3 DNA reads TGTGCCAGCTCACCAGCAACACCAGGGGAGCAGTACTTC.

The V gene is TRBV6-1, the J gene TRBJ2-6; 8 nucleotides align to TRBD2. Germline V lookup: CDR1 MNHNS, CDR2 SASEGT. The J segment lost 4 bases and the V segment lost 4 bases, leaving 6 bases of the junction unmatched. This CDR3 is 16 amino acids long. This CDR3 reads CASSGLAGSGANVLTF. The CDR3 DNA is TGTGCCAGCAGTGGGCTAGCGGGTTCAGGGGCCAACGTCCTGACTTTC.

V gene TRBV9 combines with J gene TRBJ1-1; D unresolved. Trimming removed 1 base at V and 0 bases at J, with 4 bases between. Germline lookup yields CDR1 SGDLS and CDR2 YYNGEE. The CDR3 is 13 residues long. The CDR3 coding sequence is TGTGCCAGCAGCGTACGACTGAACACTGAAGCTTTCTTT. This sequence encodes CASSVRLNTEAFF. The full variable domain, rest sourced from reference TRBV9 and TRBJ1-1, is DSGVTQTPKHLITATGQRVTLRCSPRSGDLSVYWYQQSLDQGLQFLIQYYNGEERAKGNILERFSAQQFPDLHSELNLSSLELGDSALYFCASSVRLNTEAFFGQGTRLTVV.

CDR3 region: CASSYVGTWDGELFF. The CDR3, as DNA: TGCGCCAGCAGCTACGTGGGGACATGGGACGGGGAGCTGTTTTTT. The chain joins TRBV5-1 to TRBJ2-2; possible D gene TRBD1, 6 bases. V was cut by 3 bases and J by 7 bases, with 16 bases left in between. The CDR3 totals 15 residues. Germline loops: CDR1 SGHRS, CDR2 YFSETQ.

This sequence joins TRBV5-4 and TRBJ1-2, with TRBD1 matching over 7 bases. V lost 4 bases to trimming and J lost 6 bases; unmatched junction nucleotides: 9. This CDR3 comprises 14 residues. Germline values: CDR1 SGHNT, CDR2 YYREEE (reference sequence). The CDR3 sequence is CASSGDSPFNGYTF. The CDR3 DNA reads TGTGCCAGCAGCGGGGACAGCCCCTTTAATGGCTACACCTTC.

V usage is TRBV7-6 and J usage is TRBJ1-1; no firm D call. CDR3 length equals 13 residues. Germline CDR1 SGHVS, CDR2 FNYEAQ. V shed 5 bases and J shed 3 bases, with 10 bases lying between them. In DNA, the CDR3 is TGTGCCAGCAGCGAACGACGGGACACTGAAGCTTTCTTT. This codes for CASSERRDTEAFF.

This chain links TRBV5-4 with TRBJ2-6; 12 positions agree with TRBD1. Germline V lookup: CDR1 SGHNT, CDR2 YYREEE (reference sequence). The CDR3 runs to 18 residues. Trimming cost V 3 bases and J 4 bases; bases outside gene matches: 8. Written as DNA, the CDR3 is TGTGCCAGCAGCTCAGCCGGGACAGGGGGCTTAGGGGCCAACGTCCTGACTTTC. Protein sequence: CASSSAGTGGLGANVLTF.

The genes are TRBV6-1 and TRBJ2-7; 8 positions match TRBD1. Germline CDR1 MNHNS, CDR2 SASEGT. The CDR3 consists of 13 residues. The V segment lost 10 bases and the J segment 3 bases; nucleotides outside the gene matches: 8. The CDR3 DNA sequence: TGTGCCACCTCGGACAGGGAAGTCTACGAGCAGTACTTC. This codes for CATSDREVYEQYF.